The present T cell receptor (beta chain) was sequenced within a study of blood T cell repertoires in COVID-19. Study details: Specimens from acute and convalescent COVID-19 originated in the United States, Italy and Spain.

Recruitment covered about 25 US areas and drew participants whose ages spanned roughly 18 to 89 years. Participant reports of clinical history set cohort assignment. Recovered status applied to Cohort 3 donors who had two consecutive negative PCRs. It also applied to those with clearance or with symptom resolution. Sequencing was performed with immunoSEQ multiplex PCR; in TCRdb, only in-frame clones are kept and a portion is missing. Counted here are a few hundred thousand clones, approximately 92% occurring once; the ten biggest clones make up about 1%. Germline V CDR1 and CDR2: SGHTA, FQGNSA. The CDR3 consists of 15 residues. Losses at the gene ends were 3 bases for V and 6 bases for J; bases not matched to a gene: 9.

The rearrangement joins TRBV7-2 to TRBJ2-3; 7 bases line up with TRBD1. Sequencing used PBMCs or T cells enriched from blood (not recorded which). The receptor was isolated from a man between 18 and 35 years old who had recovered from COVID-19. The CDR3 sequence: CASSLGDRAGDTQYF. The DNA for the CDR3 is TGTGCCAGCAGCTTGGGCGACAGGGCAGGGGATACGCAGTATTTT.